The next 18 T cell receptor beta chains were all read from a single sample in a study of T cell responses to AZD1222 COVID-19 vaccine. Produced via immunoSEQ multiplex PCR; TCRdb's table is partial and in-frame only. The top ten hold about 9.2% of the sample, which has more than 150,000 clones, almost 95% seen once. The input for sequencing was peripheral blood, taken on day 0 of AZD1222 vaccination. Source of these receptors: an adult in good health.

The chain is built from TRBV3-1 (or the pseudogene TRBV3-2) and TRBJ2-7; 10 nucleotides line up with TRBD1. The CDR3 has 15 residues. V lost 1 base and J lost 7; bases outside the gene matches: 7. The V gene's germline CDR1 is LGHDT and CDR2 YNNKEL (reference sequence). The CDR3 region has the DNA TGTGCCAGCAGCCAAGGGCCGACAGGGGGCCGGGAGCAGTACTTC. Translating gives CASSQGPTGGREQYF.

The rearrangement uses TRBV14 and TRBJ1-6, with 10 bases identical to TRBD1. Trimming cost V 4 bases and J 5 bases; bases outside gene matches: 5. There are 16 residues in the CDR3. The V gene's germline CDR1 is SGHDN and CDR2 FVKESK. The CDR3 sequence is CASSPFGQGDNSPLHF. The CDR3 nucleotides are TGTGCCAGCAGCCCTTTTGGACAGGGGGATAATTCACCCCTCCACTTT.

The chain carries TRBV9 and TRBJ1-6, with D maybe TRBD1 (6 bases). The germline V gene encodes CDR1 SGDLS and CDR2 YYNGEE. The CDR3 is made up of 16 amino acids. V gave up 4 bases and J gave up 2 bases, with 13 bases separating them. The CDR3 DNA sequence: TGTGCCAGCAGCATCACGGACAGAGCCTATAATTCACCCCTCCACTTT. It specifies CASSITDRAYNSPLHF.

This sequence joins TRBV6-6 and TRBJ1-1; unclear D gene. Trimming left V 6 bases short and J 0 bases short, with 11 bases between. Germline V gene lookup returns CDR1 MNHNY and CDR2 SVGAGI (reference sequence). The CDR3 has 14 amino acids. The CDR3 bases are TGTGCCAGCAGACCAGTGGGGATGAACACTGAAGCTTTCTTT. Its translation is CASRPVGMNTEAFF.

This chain links TRBV5-1 with TRBJ2-3; 15 bases fit TRBD2. The junction had 10 bases not matched to a gene; V was cut back by 5 bases and J by 15 bases. This CDR3 region has 14 residues. CDR1 and CDR2 (germline): SGHRS, YFSETQ. In DNA, the CDR3 is TGCGCCAGCAGGCCGGGACTAGCGGGAGGACTCGTTTATTTT. This gives the protein CASRPGLAGGLVYF.

This clone turned up a few times. This chain links TRBV18 with TRBJ1-1, with D tentatively TRBD1 (5 bases). Trimming stripped 3 bases from V and 3 bases from J, with 14 bases between. Germline loops: CDR1 KGHSH, CDR2 LQKENI. This CDR3 comprises 15 residues. CDR3 amino acids: CASSPRQGIDTEAFF. In DNA form, the CDR3 reads TGTGCCAGCTCACCGAGGCAGGGTATAGACACTGAAGCTTTCTTT.

The rearrangement uses TRBV30 and TRBJ1-2; the D is unclear. This CDR3 has 14 amino acids. CDR1 and CDR2 (germline): GTSNPN, SVGIG (reference sequence). The V gene lost 2 bases and the J gene lost 8 bases, with 18 bases spanning the gap. CDR3 residues: CAWSPGPIRRGYTF. For the CDR3, the DNA is TGTGCCTGGAGTCCCGGACCCATCCGGCGGGGCTACACCTTC.

This clone is a singleton in its sample. The chain joins TRBV5-6 to TRBJ1-2; TRBD1 might be the D (5 bases). Trimming removed 0 bases at V and 8 bases at J, with 14 bases between. The CDR3 loop spans 14 amino acids. Germline loops: CDR1 SGHDT, CDR2 YYEEEE. The CDR3 loop is CASSLVGQGGGYTF. The DNA of the CDR3 is TGTGCCAGCAGCTTGGTGGGGCAGGGCGGCGGCTACACCTTC.

The gene calls are TRBV19 and TRBJ1-1; a weak D match, TRBD1 (6 bases). This CDR3 comprises 14 residues. Germline V gene data show CDR1 as LNHDA and CDR2 as SQIVND (reference sequence). V lost 4 bases and J lost 2, with 11 bases in between. The CDR3 sequence: CASSTPDRNTEAFF. The CDR3 DNA follows: TGTGCCAGTAGTACTCCGGACAGAAACACTGAAGCTTTCTTT. Combining the CDR3 with reference TRBV19 and TRBJ1-1 gives the whole variable domain DGGITQSPKYLFRKEGQNVTLSCEQNLNHDAMYWYRQDPGQGLRLIYYSQIVNDFQKGDIAEGYSVSREKKESFPLTVTSAQKNPTAFYLCASSTPDRNTEAFFGQGTRLTVV.

V gene TRBV6-5 combines with J gene TRBJ1-5; 7 positions match TRBD1. The CDR3 sequence is 15 residues long. The germline gives CDR1 MNHEY, CDR2 SVGAGI. V lost 6 bases and J lost 2; bases outside the gene matches: 7. The CDR3 sequence: CASSSDRARNQPQHF. In DNA form, the CDR3 reads TGTGCCAGCAGCTCCGACAGGGCGCGCAATCAGCCCCAGCATTTT.

This chain connects TRBV30 to TRBJ2-1; TRBD2 matches 10 bases. V was clipped by 0 bases and J by 5 bases; unmatched bases: 4. CDR1 and CDR2 (germline): GTSNPN, SVGIG (reference sequence). This CDR3 is built from 15 residues. In nucleotides, the CDR3 is TGTGCCTGGAGTGTTAGCGGGAGGTTGGACAATGAGCAGTTCTTC. Translation: CAWSVSGRLDNEQFF.

The chain employs TRBV20-1 and TRBJ1-1, with 9 nucleotides matching TRBD1. V shed 3 bases and J 9 bases; nucleotides not matched to a gene: 17. This CDR3 is built from 16 residues. Germline-derived CDR1 and CDR2 are DFQATT and SNEGSKA (reference sequence). CDR3 coding DNA: TGCAGTGCTAGTGAGACAGGGGGTATGATGACGCTCCAAGCTTTCTTT. The encoded protein is CSASETGGMMTLQAFF.

This rearrangement joins TRBV20-1 to TRBJ1-5; weak D call: TRBD1 (5 bases). Germline V gene sequence: CDR1 DFQATT, CDR2 SNEGSKA (reference sequence). Trimming pared 3 bases from V and 6 bases from J, leaving 18 bases between. This CDR3 region has 15 residues. The CDR3 DNA follows: TGCAGTGCTAGTCTCTCGGGGACGTGGGCTCAGCCCCAGCATTTT. Encoded protein: CSASLSGTWAQPQHF.

The V call is TRBV5-1, the J call TRBJ1-6; D perhaps matches TRBD1 (6 bases). With 0 bases removed from V and 7 bases from J, the gap between germline ends came to 17 bases. Germline CDR1 and CDR2: SGHRS and YFSETQ. This CDR3 has 17 residues. This CDR3 reads CASSLGTTGLRNSPLHF. The CDR3 region has the DNA TGCGCCAGCAGCTTGGGTACGACAGGTTTGCGGAATTCACCCCTCCACTTT.

V usage is TRBV7-2 and J usage is TRBJ2-5; 7 nucleotides line up with TRBD1. From germline, CDR1 is SGHTA and CDR2 FQGNSA. The V and J ends lost 5 bases and 4 bases, in that order; junction bases with no gene match: 7. This CDR3 is built from 14 residues. The CDR3 is CASSQGDPRETQYF. The DNA of the CDR3 is TGTGCCAGCAGCCAGGGGGACCCGCGAGAGACCCAGTACTTC.

This sequence joins TRBV4-2 and TRBJ2-1; perhaps TRBD2 as D (6 bases). Looked up from germline, CDR1 is LGHNA and CDR2 is YNFKEQ. The V and J ends lost 4 bases and 3 bases respectively, with 13 bases between them. The CDR3 length is 15 residues. CDR3 region: CASSPPGLRYNEQFF. The CDR3 DNA follows: TGTGCCAGCAGCCCACCGGGACTCCGCTACAATGAGCAGTTCTTC.

This sequence joins TRBV3-1 (or the pseudogene TRBV3-2) and TRBJ1-2; unclear D gene. The length of the CDR3 is 14 residues. The V end lost 1 base, the J end lost 0 bases, and 6 bases lay between the germline ends. CDR1 is LGHDT, CDR2 YNNKEL, per germline (reference sequence). CDR3 loop: CASSQVWPNYGYTF. CDR3 bases: TGTGCCAGCAGCCAAGTCTGGCCTAACTATGGCTACACCTTC.

The sample holds one count of this clone. The chain is built from TRBV5-1 and TRBJ1-2; D possibly corresponds to TRBD1 (5 bases). Trimming took 0 bases from V and 0 from J, leaving 9 bases between them. Germline values: CDR1 SGHRS, CDR2 YFSETQ. The CDR3 contains 15 residues. In DNA, the CDR3 is TGCGCCAGCAGCTTGGGTCCAGGGACTAACTATGGCTACACCTTC. It yields the protein CASSLGPGTNYGYTF.